The following is a TCR beta chain sequence with its context. No antigen is known for it. Treatment of the sample: oral pan-JAK inhibitor, 5-10 mg twice daily. This entry belongs to a study of CD8+ T cells in alopecia areata. Extraction and reverse transcription of RNA yielded cDNA as the sequencing template. Clones were sequenced by immunoSEQ multiplex PCR, and TCRdb holds only the in-frame ones, with some missing. The data contain 150,000 to 200,000 clones, roughly 50% of them seen just once; the ten biggest clones take up roughly 10%. The length of the CDR3 is 13 residues. V shed 4 bases and J shed 2 bases, with 11 bases lying between them. In germline, CDR1 is GTSNPN, CDR2 SVGIG (reference sequence). Study results and caveats: Relative to normal scalp, lesional scalp, especially alopecia totalis/universalis, showed higher clonality.

The sequence was collected from a human donor with alopecia areata. Sequences were derived from CD8+ T cells sorted from blood, sampled at week 24, from a patient treated with tofacitinib. The rearrangement joins TRBV30 to TRBJ1-1; D unclear. CDR3 amino acids: CAWTTIGNTEAFF. CDR3 nucleotides: TGTGCCTGGACGACAATCGGAAACACTGAAGCTTTCTTT. The whole variable domain, filled in from reference TRBV30 and TRBJ1-1, reads SQTIHQWPATLVQPVGSPLSLECTVEGTSNPNLYWYRQAAGRGLQLLFYSVGIGQISSEVPQNLSASRPQDRQFILSSKKLLLSDSGFYLCAWTTIGNTEAFFGQGTRLTVV.